Listed below are T cell receptor beta chains from one sample, sequenced in a study of T cells expressing NK-cell markers. TCRdb processed the 5' RACE reads again and assigns one entry to each CDR3 protein, with no DNA. The sample features approximately 150,000 distinct CDR3 sequences, with less than 20% in its top ten. The sample consisted of blood T cells: a sorted CD56 or NKG2C T cell subset, CD4+ or CD8+ T cells, or bulk PBMC T cells (not recorded which). These receptors were collected from a woman aged 18 to 69 in good health. The CDR3 runs from the conserved cysteine through the conserved F or W. Fields, in order: J gene, V gene, CDR3 protein.

TRBJ2-3,TRBV20-1,CSARGPGQLDTQYF
TRBJ2-5,TRBV7-3,CASRSGLAGGGGQETQYF
TRBJ2-5,TRBV15,CATSRAQRGETQYF
TRBJ1-1,TRBV29-1,CSVGNQLRGHRGNTEAFF
TRBJ1-1,TRBV3-1,CASSQTQEAFF
TRBJ2-7,TRBV25-1,CASSDNGQRKYF
TRBJ2-5,TRBV18,CASSPLMGQQETQYF
TRBJ2-1,TRBV14,CASSLGDRALYNEQFF
TRBJ1-2,TRBV12-3/TRBV12-4,CASSSGQLILADYGYTF
TRBJ1-4,TRBV10-3,CAISGRGEKLFF
TRBJ2-5,TRBV18,CASSPPTGGLQETQYF
TRBJ1-1,TRBV3-1,CASSPSDRDAEAFF
TRBJ2-2,TRBV2,CASSPPQGTGELFF
TRBJ2-3,TRBV10-3,CATSVGRVTDTQYF
TRBJ2-2,TRBV19,CASRRTGELFF
TRBJ2-7,TRBV30,CAWRVAGGYEQYF
TRBJ1-1,TRBV7-9,CASSLMGSGGTEAFF
TRBJ2-7,TRBV5-1,CASSLAHGSLYEQYF
TRBJ2-3,TRBV28,CASSLYGTDTQYF
TRBJ1-1,TRBV29-1,CSVEASAGQAPEAFF
TRBJ2-7,TRBV6-1,CASSEYGTTSYEQYF
TRBJ1-6,TRBV4-2,CASSQEQGFRSPLHF
TRBJ2-1,TRBV15,CATSRGWASGNNEQFF
TRBJ2-1,TRBV11-2,CASSSRSGPAYNEQFF
TRBJ2-2,TRBV12-3/TRBV12-4,CASSLRGRETGELFF
TRBJ1-2,TRBV20-1,CSASGAGLNYGYTF
TRBJ2-7,TRBV21-1,CASSTGRASSYEQYF